This TCR beta chain was identified during a study of T cells after yellow fever vaccination. Details on this clonotype: Antigen: not known.

Each CDR3 protein is one row after TCRdb ran MiXCR on the 5' RACE reads. This sample has 500,000 to 650,000 distinct CDR3 sequences, with 13% found just once. Points from the study as a whole: Most clones from primary vaccination were detected again post-booster (around 96% CD4, 70% to 90% CD8).

Trimming cost V 7 bases and J 3 bases; bases outside gene matches: 9. The CDR3 totals 14 residues. CDR1 and CDR2 from the germline V gene are MNHNS and SASEGT. This receptor was obtained from a man aged 30 to 45 who received the YFV17D yellow fever vaccine. V is TRBV6-1 and J is TRBJ2-7; TRBD2 aligns across 7 bases. The sample here was PBMCs, taken on the day of the yellow fever booster vaccination. CDR3 nucleotide sequence: TGTGCCAGCACCCACAGCGGGACCTACTACGAGCAGTACTTC. Translation: CASTHSGTYYEQYF.